Listed here are 26 T cell receptor beta chains from one sample, sequenced in a study of T cell responses to AZD1222 COVID-19 vaccine. The assay was immunoSEQ multiplex PCR, and TCRdb's table has in-frame clones only and misses some. The sample consists of tens of thousands of clones, around 90% of them appearing once. Material: peripheral blood, obtained 28 days after the second dose of the MenACWY control vaccine. The receptors here all came from an adult who received the MenACWY meningococcal vaccine as a control.

The chain is built from TRBV27 and TRBJ1-6; D is undetermined. Germline CDR1 is MNHEY and CDR2 is SMNVEV (reference sequence). V was pared by 4 bases and J by 9 bases, with 16 bases between. CDR3 length: 15 residues. CDR3 sequence reads: CASSYKDDTRSPLHF. The DNA for the CDR3 is TGTGCCAGCAGTTACAAGGACGATACCCGTTCACCCCTCCACTTT.

The chain couples TRBV7-9 to TRBJ2-2; 8 bases agree with TRBD1. Germline CDR1 reads SEHNR; CDR2 reads FQNEAQ (reference sequence). Trimming at V came to 4 bases and at J to 5 bases, leaving 9 bases not matched to a gene. The CDR3 has 16 residues. DNA for the CDR3: TGTGCCAGCAGCTCCACCGGGACAGGAGAAACCGGGGAGCTGTTTTTT. This gives the protein CASSSTGTGETGELFF.

This chain joins TRBV7-9 and TRBJ1-1; D is undetermined. V dropped 1 base and J dropped 1 base, with 4 bases sitting between them. The CDR3 is 13 amino acids. The germline V gene encodes CDR1 SEHNR and CDR2 FQNEAQ (reference sequence). The CDR3 here is CASSLDPNTEAFF. The CDR3 bases are TGTGCCAGCAGCTTAGACCCGAACACTGAAGCTTTCTTT.

CDR3 protein: CAGGRTANEKLFF. The CDR3, as DNA: TGTGCCGGGGGGCGGACGGCTAATGAAAAACTGTTTTTT. The chain employs TRBV6-5 and TRBJ1-4; TRBD1 might be the D (6 bases). The CDR3 consists of 13 residues. The V end was cut by 11 bases, the J end by 3 bases, with 13 bases between. From germline, CDR1 is MNHEY and CDR2 SVGAGI.

The chain carries TRBV7-9 and TRBJ1-2; TRBD1 matches 8 bases. CDR1 and CDR2 (germline): SEHNR, FQNEAQ (reference sequence). The CDR3 spans 13 residues. Trimming cost V 5 bases and J 6 bases; bases outside gene matches: 5. The CDR3 region has the DNA TGTGCCAGCAGCCCACAGGGGGTTAATGGCTACACCTTC. It encodes CASSPQGVNGYTF.

CDR3 in amino acids: CASSFAGDTQYF. CDR3 nucleotides: TGTGCCAGCAGTTTTGCGGGAGATACGCAGTATTTT. V is TRBV12-3 or TRBV12-4 and J is TRBJ2-3; D possibly corresponds to TRBD2 (5 bases). The CDR3 has 12 amino acids. Trimming pared 3 bases from V and 5 bases from J, leaving 6 bases between.

The chain recombines TRBV7-8 with TRBJ2-1; 15 bases are shared with TRBD2. Losses at the gene ends were 4 bases for V and 7 bases for J; bases not matched to a gene: 14. The CDR3 runs to 19 residues. In germline, CDR1 is SGHVS, CDR2 FQNEAQ. The CDR3 coding sequence is TGTGCCAGCAGCTATACCGGGACTAGCGGGAGGAGGGTTAAAAATGAGCAGTTCTTC. This translates into CASSYTGTSGRRVKNEQFF.

This chain joins TRBV12-3 or TRBV12-4 and TRBJ1-6; D uncertain. The V end was cut by 8 bases, the J end by 8 bases, with 13 bases between. The CDR3 has 13 amino acids. The chain's CDR3 is CASSSKGHSPLHF. DNA of the CDR3: TGTGCCAGCTCCTCAAAGGGCCATTCACCCCTCCACTTT.

This sequence joins TRBV28 and TRBJ2-5; 9 positions agree with TRBD2. Germline V gives CDR1 MDHEN, CDR2 SYDVKM. V gave up 5 bases and J gave up 9 bases; unmatched junction bases: 13. The CDR3 is 15 residues long. For the CDR3, the DNA is TGTGCCAGCAGTCGTCGGCGGGAGGGCCTCGGGGCCCAGTACTTC. It specifies CASSRRREGLGAQYF. Combining the CDR3 with reference TRBV28 and TRBJ2-5 gives the whole variable domain DVKVTQSSRYLVKRTGEKVFLECVQDMDHENMFWYRQDPGLGLRLIYFSYDVKMKEKGDIPEGYSVSREKKERFSLILESASTNQTSMYLCASSRRREGLGAQYFGPGTRLLVL.

This chain connects TRBV6-5 to TRBJ1-5, with no clear D. Germline V CDR1 and CDR2: MNHEY, SVGAGI. The V end was cut by 7 bases, the J end by 4 bases, with 17 bases between. The CDR3 is 15 amino acids. CDR3: CASKKGSGQNQPQHF. Here the CDR3 DNA reads TGTGCCAGCAAAAAAGGGTCCGGGCAGAATCAGCCCCAGCATTTT.

This clone was detected a few times. The genes are TRBV18 and TRBJ1-3; 7 positions match TRBD1. Trimming took 3 bases from V and 1 from J; bases not matched to a gene: 6. CDR1 and CDR2 from the germline V gene are KGHSH and LQKENI. The CDR3 sequence is 16 residues long. CDR3 residues: CASSPATGTSGNTIYF. CDR3 nucleotides: TGTGCCAGCTCACCCGCGACAGGGACGTCTGGAAACACCATATATTTT.

The chain carries TRBV19 and TRBJ1-1, with D hard to call. Germline V lookup: CDR1 LNHDA, CDR2 SQIVND (reference sequence). Deletions cut 1 base from V and 1 base from J, with 13 bases between. The CDR3 is made up of 16 amino acids. CDR3 in amino acids: CASSIVRGSSNTEAFF. CDR3 DNA: TGTGCCAGTAGTATAGTCCGGGGATCCTCGAACACTGAAGCTTTCTTT.

The chain employs TRBV19 and TRBJ1-4; 7 bases agree with TRBD1. CDR3 length equals 13 residues. The junction had 6 bases not matched to a gene; V was cut back by 8 bases and J by 6 bases. The germline V gene encodes CDR1 LNHDA and CDR2 SQIVND (reference sequence). CDR3 sequence: CASEGAWDEKLFF. CDR3 bases: TGTGCCAGTGAGGGGGCTTGGGATGAAAAACTGTTTTTT.

This sequence joins TRBV27 and TRBJ2-7; D is uncertain. Trimming cost V 1 base and J 2 bases, with 9 bases left between them. Germline assignment: CDR1 MNHEY and CDR2 SMNVEV (reference sequence). The CDR3 runs to 14 residues. CDR3 in amino acids: CASSLYMGPYEQYF. The CDR3 coding sequence is TGTGCCAGCAGTTTATATATGGGCCCCTACGAGCAGTACTTC.

This chain joins TRBV4-1 and TRBJ2-5; TRBD2 is a possible D gene (5 bases). CDR1 and CDR2 (germline): MGHRA, YSYEKL. The CDR3 extends over 15 amino acids. The V and J ends lost 4 bases and 5 bases respectively, with 17 bases between them. CDR3 DNA sequence: TGCGCCAGCAGCCCTTACCGGACTCTGGGGGAGACCCAGTACTTC. Residues: CASSPYRTLGETQYF.

This clone has just one count. The junction and the germline gene differ at one end; a read error may be behind it. This chain connects TRBV7-7 to TRBJ2-5; tentative D call: TRBD1 (6 bases). Per germline, CDR1 SSHAT and CDR2 FNYEAQ (reference sequence). This CDR3 comprises 14 residues. This CDR3 reads CASSPPDSRETQYF. The CDR3 nucleotides are TGTGCTAGCAGCCCACCGGACAGCCGAGAGACCCAGTACTTC.

The chain joins TRBV28 to TRBJ2-5, with 11 bases fitting TRBD2. The trim removed 9 bases at V and 0 bases at J, leaving 6 bases unmatched. The V gene's germline CDR1 is MDHEN and CDR2 SYDVKM. The length of the CDR3 is 15 residues. The CDR3 here is CASTLAGGYQETQYF. The CDR3 coding sequence is TGTGCCAGTACCTTAGCGGGAGGGTACCAAGAGACCCAGTACTTC.

The chain is built from TRBV25-1 and TRBJ1-2; 11 bases fit TRBD1. Germline V gene data show CDR1 as MGHDK and CDR2 as SYGVNS. The CDR3 totals 14 residues. With 6 bases clipped from V and 7 bases from J, the junction kept 7 bases outside the gene matches. The CDR3 loop is CASRGTGGISGYTF. The CDR3 nucleotides are TGTGCCAGCAGAGGGACAGGGGGTATTTCTGGCTACACCTTC.

This clone appeared once. The J gene is TRBJ2-7, the V gene TRBV5-4, with 7 positions matching TRBD1. This CDR3 has 14 amino acids. With V trimmed by 5 bases and J by 3 bases, 8 bases remained unmatched. Germline V lookup: CDR1 SGHNT, CDR2 YYREEE (reference sequence). The CDR3: CASSPGTVSYEQYF. The CDR3 nucleotides read TGTGCCAGCAGTCCCGGGACAGTGAGCTACGAGCAGTACTTC.

The rearrangement uses TRBV12-3 or TRBV12-4 and TRBJ2-7; D is perhaps TRBD2 (5 bases). The CDR3 has 12 amino acids. V gave up 3 bases and J gave up 7 bases, with 10 bases separating them. The CDR3 loop is CASSFSSGEQYF. DNA for the CDR3: TGTGCCAGCAGTTTCTCGTCGGGAGAGCAGTACTTC.

The rearrangement joins TRBV28 to TRBJ2-1; 7 bases align to TRBD2. This CDR3 has 16 amino acids. The germline CDR1 and CDR2 sequences are MDHEN and SYDVKM. The V and J ends lost 4 bases and 8 bases, in that order; junction bases with no gene match: 14. The CDR3 here is CASSSPDGRRGDEQFF. CDR3 in DNA: TGTGCCAGCAGTTCCCCGGACGGGAGGAGAGGGGATGAGCAGTTCTTC.

This chain uses TRBV28 with TRBJ2-1; TRBD2 aligns across 9 bases. The CDR3 runs 14 residues. Germline loops: CDR1 MDHEN, CDR2 SYDVKM. With 8 bases clipped from V and 5 bases from J, the junction kept 7 bases outside the gene matches. The CDR3 spells CASLEAGGNNEQFF. In DNA form, the CDR3 reads TGTGCCAGCCTGGAGGCGGGAGGGAACAATGAGCAGTTCTTC.

The V gene is TRBV6-6, the J gene TRBJ1-5, with 10 bases aligning to TRBD1. V was clipped by 6 bases and J by 6 bases; unmatched bases: 8. This CDR3 is built from 15 residues. Germline CDR1 is MNHNY and CDR2 is SVGAGI (reference sequence). The CDR3 DNA reads as TGTGCCAGCAGGCCGGACAGGGGGGAGGGTCAGCCCCAGCATTTT. It encodes CASRPDRGEGQPQHF.

In this sample, this clone turned up once. The rearrangement joins TRBV11-2 to TRBJ2-7; the D gene is possibly TRBD1 (5 bases). CDR3 length: 17 residues. V dropped 5 bases and J dropped 7 bases, with 27 bases sitting between them. Per germline, CDR1 SGHAT and CDR2 FQNNGV. Here the CDR3 DNA reads TGTGCCAGCAGCCAGGGCAGGGCTTCCCAAAGTAGAGTAGAGCAGTACTTC. This gives the protein CASSQGRASQSRVEQYF.

Only a few counts were recorded for this clone. J is TRBJ1-1 and V is TRBV30, with D possibly being TRBD1 (6 bases). With 2 bases removed from V and 5 bases from J, the gap between germline ends came to 15 bases. Germline V lookup: CDR1 GTSNPN, CDR2 SVGIG (reference sequence). The CDR3 consists of 14 residues. The CDR3 DNA reads as TGTGCCTGGAGTCCGGGACACCCGAGGACTGAAGCTTTCTTT. Its translation: CAWSPGHPRTEAFF.

The chain has TRBV19 and TRBJ2-7, with 15 bases aligning to TRBD2. The CDR3 spans 16 residues. Germline CDR1 is LNHDA and CDR2 is SQIVND (reference sequence). Germline trimming cut 3 bases from V and 6 bases from J; bases unmatched to any gene: 6. The CDR3 bases are TGTGCCAGTAGTATCTCCCCGGGACTAGCGGGAGGCGAGCAGTACTTC. Amino acid sequence: CASSISPGLAGGEQYF. The full variable domain, completed using reference TRBV19 and TRBJ2-7, is DGGITQSPKYLFRKEGQNVTLSCEQNLNHDAMYWYRQDPGQGLRLIYYSQIVNDFQKGDIAEGYSVSREKKESFPLTVTSAQKNPTAFYLCASSISPGLAGGEQYFGPGTRLTVT.